Listed below are T cell receptor beta chains from one sample, sequenced in a study of T-cell memory formation after mild COVID-19. TCRdb passed the 5' RACE reads through MiXCR, listing each CDR3 protein once. Among 300,000 to 400,000 distinct CDR3 sequences, approximately 29% were seen once, and the ten largest hold around an eighth. The sample taken for sequencing was PBMCs or a T cell subset sorted from them (not recorded which). These receptors were collected from an adult woman who had mild COVID-19 (a few samples of this study predate the infection). Cell type and time point are not known. The CDR3 runs from the conserved cysteine through the conserved F or W. Fields, in order: clone size, V gene, CDR3 length, CDR3 protein. The listing skips clone size in some rows; elsewhere it reads once, few, many or a size class.

clone_size: few
v_call: TRBV29-1
cdr3_length: 13
cdr3_aa: CSVVRGQGEKLFF

clone_size: few
v_call: TRBV20-1
cdr3_length: 15
cdr3_aa: CSASSGTGTAKGYTF

clone_size: -
v_call: TRBV7-7
cdr3_length: 14
cdr3_aa: CASSLHGFRNEQFF

clone_size: -
v_call: TRBV20-1
cdr3_length: 12
cdr3_aa: CSAREGPYEQYF

clone_size: -
v_call: TRBV7-9
cdr3_length: 16
cdr3_aa: CASSLRGQVMGYGYTF

clone_size: -
v_call: TRBV7-3
cdr3_length: 13
cdr3_aa: CASSSAPGTEAFF

clone_size: -
v_call: TRBV11-3
cdr3_length: 13
cdr3_aa: CASSGPDTDTQYF

clone_size: -
v_call: TRBV15
cdr3_length: 14
cdr3_aa: CATSREVGNYGYTF

clone_size: -
v_call: TRBV7-9
cdr3_length: 16
cdr3_aa: CASSFRGGTSKDTQYF

clone_size: many
v_call: TRBV2
cdr3_length: 14
cdr3_aa: CASSVLPEGVEQYF

clone_size: -
v_call: TRBV25-1
cdr3_length: 23
cdr3_aa: CASSESGGRGEVASGMIYNEQFF

clone_size: -
v_call: TRBV5-1
cdr3_length: 12
cdr3_aa: CATPQSSYEQYF

clone_size: once
v_call: TRBV5-6
cdr3_length: 14
cdr3_aa: CASSWGTGMAEAFF

clone_size: -
v_call: TRBV6-1
cdr3_length: 15
cdr3_aa: CASSEAGRTFNTIYF

clone_size: few
v_call: TRBV6-5
cdr3_length: 14
cdr3_aa: CASRLGPHTDTQYF

clone_size: -
v_call: TRBV20-1
cdr3_length: 15
cdr3_aa: CSARGPGQGREKLFF